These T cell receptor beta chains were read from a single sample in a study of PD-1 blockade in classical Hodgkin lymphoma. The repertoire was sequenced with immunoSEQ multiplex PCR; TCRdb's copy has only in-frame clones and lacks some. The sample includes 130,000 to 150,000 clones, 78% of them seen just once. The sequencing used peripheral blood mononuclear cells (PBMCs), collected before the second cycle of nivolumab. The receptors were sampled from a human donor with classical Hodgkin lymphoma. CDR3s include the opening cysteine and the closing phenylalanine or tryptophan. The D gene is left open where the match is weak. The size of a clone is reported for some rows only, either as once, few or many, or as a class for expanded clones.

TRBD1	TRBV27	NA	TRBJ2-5	CASSGSGTGGMKTQYF	TGTGCCAGCAGTGGGTCCGGGACAGGGGGCATGAAGACCCAGTACTTC
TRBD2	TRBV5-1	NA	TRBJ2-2	CASSERGGSNTGELFF	TGCGCCAGCTCCGAGCGGGGGGGCTCGAACACCGGGGAGCTGTTTTTT
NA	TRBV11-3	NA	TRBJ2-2	CASSPGGDSHSLTNTGELFF	TGTGCCAGCAGCCCGGGAGGGGACAGCCATTCACTAACGAACACCGGGGAGCTGTTTTTT
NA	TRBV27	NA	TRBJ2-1	CASRAYRSGGNEQFF	TGTGCCAGCAGAGCCTATCGGAGCGGCGGGAATGAGCAGTTCTTC
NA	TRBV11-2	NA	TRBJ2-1	CASSLKGFSYNEQFF	TGTGCCAGCAGCTTAAAGGGGTTCTCCTACAATGAGCAGTTCTTC
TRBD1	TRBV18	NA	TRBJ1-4	CASSPDRGGEKLFF	TGTGCCAGCTCACCAGACAGGGGTGGTGAAAAACTGTTTTTT
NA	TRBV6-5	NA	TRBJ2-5	CASRTDRQETQYF	TGTGCCAGCAGGACCGACAGACAAGAGACCCAGTACTTC
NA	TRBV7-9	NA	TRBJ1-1	CASRQQQGSTEAFF	TGTGCCAGCAGACAACAACAGGGATCCACTGAAGCTTTCTTT
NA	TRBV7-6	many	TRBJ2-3	CASSLAGGISTDTQYF	TGTGCCAGCAGCTTAGCGGGCGGGATCAGCACAGATACGCAGTATTTT
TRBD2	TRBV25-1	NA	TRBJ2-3	CASSEGLAGIRDTQYF	TGTGCCAGCAGTGAAGGACTAGCGGGGATCAGGGATACGCAGTATTTT
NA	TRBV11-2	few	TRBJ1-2	CASKLAGGGPPGGYTF	TGTGCCAGCAAGTTAGCCGGGGGGGGGCCGCCCGGTGGCTACACCTTC
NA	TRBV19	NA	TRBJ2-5	CASSISFQQGSQYF	TGTGCCAGTAGTATCTCTTTCCAACAGGGTAGCCAGTACTTC
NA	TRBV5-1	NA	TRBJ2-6	CASEPSSGANVLTF	TGCGCCAGTGAACCGAGCTCTGGGGCCAACGTCCTGACTTTC
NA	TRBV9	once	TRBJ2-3	CASSVGQNTDTQYF	TGTGCCAGCAGCGTAGGGCAGAACACAGATACGCAGTATTTT
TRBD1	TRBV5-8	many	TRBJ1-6	CASSLGTGYNSPLHF	TGTGCCAGCAGCCTGGGGACAGGCTATAATTCACCCCTCCACTTT
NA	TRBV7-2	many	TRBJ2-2	CASSLGEVGELFF	TGTGCCAGCAGCTTAGGCGAAGTCGGGGAGCTGTTTTTT
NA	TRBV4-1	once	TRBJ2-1	CASSPLKNYDEQFF	TGCGCCAGCAGCCCCCTAAAAAATTACGATGAGCAGTTCTTC
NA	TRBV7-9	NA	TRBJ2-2	CASSLAGAGTGELFF	TGTGCCAGCAGCTTAGCGGGGGCGGGCACCGGGGAGCTGTTTTTT
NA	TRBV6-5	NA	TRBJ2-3	CASSSPGLLTDTQYF	TGTGCCAGCAGTTCCCCGGGACTCCTCACAGATACGCAGTATTTT
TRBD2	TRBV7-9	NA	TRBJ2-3	CASSLVSAGGPDTQYF	TGTGCCAGCAGCTTAGTTTCTGCGGGAGGGCCAGATACGCAGTATTTT
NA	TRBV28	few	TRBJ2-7	CASSLIGREQYF	TGTGCCAGCAGTTTAATAGGCAGGGAGCAGTACTTC
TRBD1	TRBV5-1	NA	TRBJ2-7	CASSLDAWITGDRDYEQYF	TGCGCCAGCAGCTTGGATGCTTGGATAACTGGTGACAGGGACTACGAGCAGTACTTC
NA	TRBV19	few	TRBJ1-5	CASKAGMGNQPQHF	TGTGCCAGTAAAGCAGGGATGGGCAATCAGCCCCAGCATTTT
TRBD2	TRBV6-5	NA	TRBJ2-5	CASRPGLKEETQYF	TGTGCCAGCAGGCCGGGACTAAAAGAAGAGACCCAGTACTTC
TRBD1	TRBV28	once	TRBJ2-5	CANSPRGREETQYF	TGTGCCAACTCCCCCAGGGGGCGCGAAGAGACCCAGTACTTC
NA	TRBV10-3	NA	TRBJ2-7	CAISEGGRSSYEQYF	TGTGCCATCAGTGAGGGCGGCAGGAGCTCCTACGAGCAGTACTTC
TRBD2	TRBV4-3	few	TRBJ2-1	CASSPVGAGDNEQFF	TGCGCCAGCAGCCCCGTGGGAGCGGGGGACAATGAGCAGTTCTTC
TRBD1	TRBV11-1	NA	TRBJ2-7	CASSSPTGGLSYEQYF	TGTGCCAGCAGCTCACCGACAGGGGGCCTCTCCTACGAGCAGTACTTC
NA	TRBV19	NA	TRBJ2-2	CASSILSGSLTGELFF	TGTGCCAGTAGTATTCTCTCCGGGAGTCTTACCGGGGAGCTGTTTTTT
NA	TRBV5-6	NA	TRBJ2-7	CASSGRDWAYEQYF	TGTGCCAGCAGCGGCCGGGACTGGGCCTACGAGCAGTACTTC
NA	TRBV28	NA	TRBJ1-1	CASSLWGPGRTEAFF	TGTGCCAGCAGTTTATGGGGCCCAGGGAGGACTGAAGCTTTCTTT
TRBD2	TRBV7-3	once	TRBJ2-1	CASSLTPTSGGANEQFF	TGTGCCAGCAGCTTAACCCCCACTAGCGGGGGGGCCAATGAGCAGTTCTTC
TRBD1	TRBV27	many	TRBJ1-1	CASSRGQGRAEAFF	TGTGCCAGCAGCAGGGGACAGGGGCGGGCCGAAGCTTTCTTT
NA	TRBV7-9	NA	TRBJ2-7	CASSLVPDSLDYEQYF	TGTGCCAGCAGCTTAGTCCCTGACAGTCTGGACTACGAGCAGTACTTC
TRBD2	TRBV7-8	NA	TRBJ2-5	CASRRTSLVETQYF	TGTGCCAGCAGGCGGACTAGTTTGGTAGAGACCCAGTACTTC
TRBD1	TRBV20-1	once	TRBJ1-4	CSASGQGRVFF	TGCAGTGCTAGCGGACAGGGTCGAGTATTTTTT
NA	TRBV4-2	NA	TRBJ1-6	CASSLEGVVTSPLHF	TGTGCCAGCAGCTTGGAGGGGGTAGTGACGTCACCCCTCCACTTT
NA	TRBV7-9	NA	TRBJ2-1	CASSLATVGSMFF	TGTGCCAGCAGCTTAGCTACAGTTGGGTCGATGTTCTTC
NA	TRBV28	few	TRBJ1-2	CASSLSDRFHGYTF	TGTGCCAGCAGTTTAAGCGACAGGTTCCATGGCTACACCTTC
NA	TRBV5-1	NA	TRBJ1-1	CASSYLTGANTEAFF	TGCGCCAGCAGCTACTTGACAGGAGCGAACACTGAAGCTTTCTTT
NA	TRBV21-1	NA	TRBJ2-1	CASSKRPRIHNEQFF	TGTGCCAGCAGCAAGAGGCCTAGGATTCACAATGAGCAGTTCTTC
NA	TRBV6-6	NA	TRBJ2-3	CASSQLPDTQYF	TGTGCCAGCAGTCAACTCCCAGATACGCAGTATTTT